Included here is one T cell receptor beta chain sequence, with context. This entry belongs to a study of blood T cell repertoires in COVID-19. Turning to the study itself: Whether acute or convalescent, the COVID-19 samples came from the United States, Italy and Spain. Nucleic acid was either cDNA or gDNA, and it came from T cells, B-cell-depleted T cells, or PBMCs.

In the source study's methods: Using reference gene primer amplification, nucleated cell counts were estimated. Sequenced by immunoSEQ multiplex PCR; TCRdb stores in-frame clones only, minus some. V, J and clone size were drawn from that table, and D and trimming were deduced from the DNA. The sample includes 350,000 to 450,000 clones, approximately 86% of them seen just once. V was pared by 1 base and J by 5 bases, with 3 bases of the junction left unmatched. This CDR3 contains 15 residues. Germline loops: CDR1 SNHLY, CDR2 FYNNEI. This receptor was obtained from a human donor in a cohort sampled during active COVID-19. Sequencing was carried out using peripheral blood. The V gene is TRBV2, the J gene TRBJ2-5; 11 bases fit TRBD1. The CDR3 is CASSEGTGGAETQYF. CDR3 nucleotide sequence: TGTGCCAGCAGTGAAGGGACAGGGGGCGCGGAGACCCAGTACTTC.